This T cell receptor beta chain was sequenced in a study of CD8 T cells in ankylosing spondylitis. TCRdb re-called the 5' RACE reads with MiXCR, one entry per CDR3 protein. The repertoire consists of some 290,000 distinct CDR3 sequences, with 20% occurring once and the leading ten covering less than 9%. V gave up 6 bases and J gave up 9 bases, with 8 bases separating them. Germline V gene data show CDR1 as KGHDR and CDR2 as SFDVKD. The CDR3 is 11 residues long. Input material: blood, either unsorted or a sorted T cell fraction (not recorded which). The receptor was isolated from a male donor with ankylosing spondylitis or in good health (not recorded which). The chain recombines TRBV24-1 with TRBJ2-1; tentative D call: TRBD1 (6 bases). The CDR3 here is CATSQGIEQFF. CDR3 DNA sequence: TGTGCCACCAGTCAGGGGATTGAGCAGTTCTTC.